Below, 25 T cell receptor beta chains from the same sample are listed, as sequenced in a study of T cells in Graves' hyperthyroidism and ophthalmopathy (dated by TCRdb to about 2019). Library preparation employed multiplex PCR. Sequencing was performed on an Illumina HiSeq 2000. The TCR beta CDR3 regions were amplified from the RNA transcripts. The first round of RT-PCR for the TCR CDR3 was performed with the HTBI primer set and the Qiagen OneStep RT-PCR kit. In TCRdb, the public reads were trimmed at Q25 with fastp and aligned with MiXCR, with productive beta chains retained. A single entry per CDR3 protein holds the most common genes and DNA from its merged rows. Recorded for this sample are about 210,000 distinct CDR3 sequences; more than 15% of them occurred a single time. The ten largest clones take up roughly 50% of the sample. Sequenced: blood. These receptors all come from a man aged 50-60 years with Graves' hyperthyroidism.

This clonotype was counted many times. The chain recombines TRBV7-9 with TRBJ2-3, with 11 bases aligning to TRBD2. Germline CDR1 SEHNR, CDR2 FQNEAQ (reference sequence). V lost 3 bases, J lost 5 bases, and 7 bases stayed unmatched. There are 16 residues in the CDR3. The CDR3 DNA is TGTGCCAGCAGCTTTTACGGGACTAGCGGCGAAGATACGCAGTATTTT. Amino acid sequence: CASSFYGTSGEDTQYF.

The chain joins TRBV10-2 to TRBJ2-6, with D perhaps TRBD2 (5 bases). V dropped 6 bases and J dropped 3 bases, with 15 bases sitting between them. The CDR3 extends over 16 amino acids. Germline V gene data show CDR1 as WSHSY and CDR2 as SAAADI. DNA of the CDR3: TGCGCCAGCAGACCCGAAGGAGGCTTTGGGGCCAACGTCCTGACTTTC. As protein: CASRPEGGFGANVLTF.

This clonotype was recorded only once. A much larger clone is a single base away; this may be a read error. This chain uses TRBV27 with TRBJ2-7, with D maybe TRBD2 (6 bases). Germline loops: CDR1 MNHEY, CDR2 SMNVEV (reference sequence). Trimming shortened V by 6 bases and J by 0 bases, and 15 bases separated the two germline ends. This CDR3 region has 15 residues. The CDR3 bases are TGTGCCAGCAGCAACCGGGACTGGAGCTCCTACGAGCAGTACTTC. Amino acids: CASSNRDWSSYEQYF.

The chain employs TRBV30 and TRBJ1-2; D is perhaps TRBD1 (5 bases). The CDR3 contains 14 residues. Trimming removed 3 bases from V and 8 bases from J, with 19 bases in between. The germline V gene has CDR1 GTSNPN and CDR2 SVGIG (reference sequence). The CDR3 sequence: CAWSGGRGRGGYTF. In DNA, the CDR3 is TGTGCCTGGAGCGGCGGGAGGGGACGGGGGGGCTACACCTTC. Supplemented by reference TRBV30 and TRBJ1-2, the full variable domain reads SQTIHQWPATLVQPVGSPLSLECTVEGTSNPNLYWYRQAAGRGLQLLFYSVGIGQISSEVPQNLSASRPQDRQFILSSKKLLLSDSGFYLCAWSGGRGRGGYTFGSGTRLTVV.

This clonotype was counted ten times or more. This chain connects TRBV5-1 to TRBJ2-5, with unresolved D. CDR1 is SGHRS and CDR2 is YFSETQ in the germline V gene. The CDR3 has 15 amino acids. Trimming cost V 0 bases and J 0 bases, with 9 bases left between them. Written as DNA, the CDR3 is TGCGCCAGCAGCTTGGAAGGCGGCAACCAAGAGACCCAGTACTTC. This encodes CASSLEGGNQETQYF.

This clonotype was detected many times. V gene TRBV28 combines with J gene TRBJ1-2; weak D call: TRBD1 (5 bases). The V end was cut by 6 bases, the J end by 5 bases, with 19 bases between. The CDR3 totals 15 residues. The germline V gene encodes CDR1 MDHEN and CDR2 SYDVKM. The CDR3 region has the DNA TGTGCCAGCAGCCGCTTGGGGGGGTCGAAGTATGGCTACACCTTC. Its translation is CASSRLGGSKYGYTF.

The gene calls are TRBV7-9 and TRBJ2-2; TRBD2 aligns across 7 bases. The V segment lost 3 bases and the J segment 3 bases; nucleotides outside the gene matches: 10. Germline CDR1 reads SEHNR; CDR2 reads FQNEAQ (reference sequence). CDR3 length: 17 residues. The DNA of the CDR3 is TGTGCCAGCAGCTTTACCAGCGGGATCAGCCACACCGGGGAGCTGTTTTTT. This translates into CASSFTSGISHTGELFF.

This clonotype was found many times. The chain combines TRBV6-1 with TRBJ1-1; 7 bases line up with TRBD1. The V gene end was trimmed by 3 bases and the J gene end by 7 bases; junction bases not matched to a gene: 5. The germline gives CDR1 MNHNS, CDR2 SASEGT. The CDR3 has 13 amino acids. The DNA of the CDR3 is TGTGCCAGCAGTGACCCTGGGACAGATGAAGCTTTCTTT. It yields the protein CASSDPGTDEAFF.

This clonotype has only a few counts. This rearrangement joins TRBV12-3 or TRBV12-4 to TRBJ1-5, with 11 bases matching TRBD1. The CDR3 totals 15 residues. Trimming at V came to 6 bases and at J to 5 bases, leaving 6 bases not matched to a gene. The CDR3 reads CASRLGTGGDQPQHF. Written as DNA, the CDR3 is TGTGCCAGCAGGCTAGGGACAGGGGGAGATCAGCCCCAGCATTTT.

This clonotype has at least ten counts. V usage is TRBV5-1 and J usage is TRBJ2-1, with 13 bases aligning to TRBD2. With V trimmed by 3 bases and J by 7 bases, 10 bases remained unmatched. The V gene's germline CDR1 is SGHRS and CDR2 YFSETQ. The CDR3 has 17 residues. The CDR3 is CASSSSFPGLAGNEQFF. CDR3 nucleotides: TGCGCCAGCAGCTCGAGCTTCCCGGGACTAGCGGGGAATGAGCAGTTCTTC.

The V and J genes are TRBV29-1 and TRBJ2-3; TRBD2 agrees at 16 bases. Germline V gene lookup returns CDR1 SQVTM and CDR2 ANQGSEA. V dropped 6 bases and J dropped 2; count of bases not matched to a gene: 8. The CDR3 totals 17 residues. The CDR3: CSVSGTSGRDDTDTQYF. Written as DNA, the CDR3 is TGCAGCGTGTCCGGGACTAGCGGGAGGGATGACACAGATACGCAGTATTTT.

Only a few counts were recorded for this clonotype. The V and J genes are TRBV24-1 and TRBJ1-1, with a possible D match to TRBD1 (5 bases). CDR1 is KGHDR and CDR2 is SFDVKD in the germline V gene. With 5 bases removed from V and 1 base from J, the gap between germline ends came to 10 bases. The CDR3 consists of 14 residues. The CDR3 reads CATSGTTENTEAFF. The DNA for the CDR3 is TGTGCCACCAGTGGGACGACAGAGAACACTGAAGCTTTCTTT.

Ten or more counts support this clonotype. The rearrangement uses TRBV7-2 and TRBJ1-1; possibly TRBD1 for D (6 bases). The V end was cut by 2 bases, the J end by 7 bases, with 11 bases between. The CDR3 length is 13 residues. The germline V gene has CDR1 SGHTA and CDR2 FQGNSA. The DNA for the CDR3 is TGTGCCAGCAGCTTACAGGGGTCAGGTGAAGCTTTCTTT. Its translation: CASSLQGSGEAFF. The complete variable domain, with remaining parts taken from reference TRBV7-2 and TRBJ1-1, reads GAGVSQSPSNKVTEKGKDVELRCDPISGHTALYWYRQSLGQGLEFLIYFQGNSAPDKSGLPSDRFSAERTGGSVSTLTIQRTQQEDSAVYLCASSLQGSGEAFFGQGTRLTVV.

This clonotype was detected ten times or more. The chain couples TRBV30 to TRBJ1-6, with D unresolved. This CDR3 is built from 13 residues. Trimming cost V 1 base and J 7 bases, with 8 bases left between them. The germline CDR1 and CDR2 sequences are GTSNPN and SVGIG (reference sequence). The CDR3 DNA sequence: TGTGCCTGGAGTGAGAATCGGAATTCACCCCTCCACTTT. Its protein is CAWSENRNSPLHF. The full variable domain, rest sourced from reference TRBV30 and TRBJ1-6, is SQTIHQWPATLVQPVGSPLSLECTVEGTSNPNLYWYRQAAGRGLQLLFYSVGIGQISSEVPQNLSASRPQDRQFILSSKKLLLSDSGFYLCAWSENRNSPLHFGNGTRLTVT.

The chain has TRBV7-9 and TRBJ2-7; TRBD1 matches 9 bases. V trimming: 6 bases; J trimming: 7 bases; junction bases outside the gene matches: 7. CDR3 size: 13 residues. The V gene's germline CDR1 is SEHNR and CDR2 FQNEAQ (reference sequence). This CDR3 reads CASRAGTGREQYF. Written as DNA, the CDR3 is TGTGCCAGCAGGGCCGGGACAGGGAGGGAGCAGTACTTC.

Ten or more counts support this clonotype. The V call is TRBV28, the J call TRBJ2-1, with TRBD2 matching over 15 bases. There are 19 residues in the CDR3. Germline trimming cut 6 bases from V and 3 bases from J; bases unmatched to any gene: 12. Germline V gives CDR1 MDHEN, CDR2 SYDVKM. The DNA of the CDR3 is TGTGCCAGCAGCCCCGGGACTAGCGGGAGGCCGGGAGTCTACAATGAGCAGTTCTTC. This codes for CASSPGTSGRPGVYNEQFF.

This clonotype was counted ten times or more. The chain uses TRBV7-2 and TRBJ2-3; the D is unclear. The CDR3 loop spans 13 amino acids. V was trimmed by 5 bases and J by 6 bases, leaving 12 bases between them. The germline gives CDR1 SGHTA, CDR2 FQGNSA. Here the CDR3 reads CASSPYSTDTQYF. CDR3 in DNA: TGTGCCAGCAGCCCCTATTCCACCGATACGCAGTATTTT.

This clonotype came up many times. The chain is built from TRBV29-1 and TRBJ1-1; 8 positions match TRBD1. The CDR3 spans 13 residues. Germline-derived CDR1 and CDR2 are SQVTM and ANQGSEA. J lost 6 bases, V lost 5 bases, and 8 bases had no gene match. CDR3: CSVIGQGISEAFF. The CDR3 DNA reads TGCAGCGTTATTGGACAGGGTATATCTGAAGCTTTCTTT.

The V gene is TRBV24-1, the J gene TRBJ2-3; 7 bases line up with TRBD2. From germline, CDR1 is KGHDR and CDR2 SFDVKD. V dropped 4 bases and J dropped 5; count of bases not matched to a gene: 11. The CDR3 contains 16 residues. The CDR3 DNA follows: TGTGCCACCAGTGACCCTAAGCGGGGAGGGCTAGATACGCAGTATTTT. This sequence encodes CATSDPKRGGLDTQYF.

This clonotype occurred a few times. V and J are TRBV20-1 and TRBJ2-7, with 8 nucleotides matching TRBD1. CDR1 is DFQATT and CDR2 is SNEGSKA in the germline V gene (reference sequence). V lost 0 bases, J lost 7 bases, and 11 bases stayed unmatched. The CDR3 is 15 residues long. The CDR3: CSARDAGTGRREQYF. In nucleotides, the CDR3 is TGCAGTGCTAGAGATGCGGGGACAGGCCGGAGGGAGCAGTACTTC.

The genes are TRBV19 and TRBJ2-5; D perhaps matches TRBD2 (5 bases). The CDR3 has 16 residues. Germline V gene sequence: CDR1 LNHDA, CDR2 SQIVND (reference sequence). V was pared by 10 bases and J by 3 bases, with 24 bases between. The chain's CDR3 is CATYNRESGGKETQYF. The CDR3 nucleotides are TGTGCCACCTACAATAGGGAGAGTGGCGGTAAAGAGACCCAGTACTTC.

This clonotype was seen many times. The chain carries TRBV7-2 and TRBJ2-3; D ambiguous. This CDR3 spans 12 amino acids. The germline V gene encodes CDR1 SGHTA and CDR2 FQGNSA. Trimming removed 7 bases at V and 3 bases at J, with 8 bases between. The CDR3 nucleotides are TGTGCCAGCACCATCCGGACAGATACGCAGTATTTT. Residues: CASTIRTDTQYF. Full variable domain (missing parts from reference TRBV7-2 and TRBJ2-3): GAGVSQSPSNKVTEKGKDVELRCDPISGHTALYWYRQSLGQGLEFLIYFQGNSAPDKSGLPSDRFSAERTGGSVSTLTIQRTQQEDSAVYLCASTIRTDTQYFGPGTRLTVL.

Many counts were recorded for this clonotype. The chain couples TRBV28 to TRBJ2-5; D ambiguous. CDR1 and CDR2 (germline): MDHEN, SYDVKM. Trimming removed 6 bases at V and 2 bases at J, with 13 bases between. This CDR3 has 14 amino acids. CDR3 loop: CASSRHIGQETQYF. In nucleotides, the CDR3 is TGTGCCAGCAGCCGCCATATCGGGCAAGAGACCCAGTACTTC.

Details on this clonotype: Here the CDR3 omits its conserved ending phenylalanine or tryptophan, so a read error is the likely source. The chain links TRBV6-2 or TRBV6-3 to TRBJ2-7, with D possibly being TRBD2 (6 bases). Germline CDR1 and CDR2: MNHEY and SVGEGT. V was clipped by 7 bases and J by 2 bases, with 15 bases between them. The CDR3 spans 14 residues. CDR3 sequence reads: CASTSARGTYEQYL. CDR3 DNA sequence: TGTGCCAGCACTTCAGCCCGCGGGACCTACGAGCAGTACCTC.

The chain uses TRBV4-2 and TRBJ2-1; D ambiguous. CDR1 and CDR2 (germline): LGHNA, YNFKEQ. The CDR3 is 14 residues long. V gave up 0 bases and J gave up 9 bases, with 12 bases separating them. This CDR3 reads CASSQDQELGEQFF. CDR3 nucleotides: TGTGCCAGCAGCCAAGATCAGGAGTTAGGTGAGCAGTTCTTC.